This T cell receptor (beta chain) is drawn from a study of CD8+ T cells in alopecia areata. For this clone: What it binds is not known.

There are 12 residues in the CDR3. In germline, CDR1 is GTSNPN, CDR2 SVGIG (reference sequence). The germline V and J ends were trimmed by 0 bases and 8 bases, with 8 bases remaining between them. Points from the study as a whole: Whether baseline CD8+ expansion is linked to response remains uncertain, given a single nonresponder.

Following RNA extraction, reverse transcription yielded cDNA that acted as the sequencing template. The repertoire was sequenced with immunoSEQ multiplex PCR; TCRdb's copy has only in-frame clones and lacks some. Of about 120,000 clones in the sample, about 50% were seen once. The treatment: oral pan-JAK inhibitor, 5-10 mg twice daily. The sample here was CD4+ T cells sorted from blood, taken at week 4, from a patient treated with tofacitinib. The origin of this receptor is a human donor with alopecia areata. This chain links TRBV30 with TRBJ2-1; D is undetermined. The CDR3 here is CAWSVTRYEQFF. The CDR3 DNA follows: TGTGCCTGGAGTGTTACTCGGTATGAGCAGTTCTTC.